The 9 T cell receptor beta chains listed next were all sequenced from one sample in a study of post-analysis software for immune sequencing data. General observations from the study: With TRBV5-6, TRBV5-1 and TRBV20-1 included, about five TRBV segments were more frequent in patients than in controls.

The TCR beta cDNA libraries contained unique molecular identifiers. TCRdb used MiXCR to reprocess the PCR reads, holding one entry per CDR3 protein. The table has about 800,000 distinct CDR3 sequences, roughly 27% seen once; the top ten hold more than 0.45%. Their target antigens are unknown. Material: blood. The receptors were sampled from a girl aged 10 to 17 with multiple sclerosis.

V usage is TRBV4-3 and J usage is TRBJ2-5, with 9 bases that match TRBD2. Gene TRBJ2-7 matches the end of the DNA better, so the J call may be wrong. Per the germline V gene, CDR1 is LGHNA and CDR2 is YSLEER. The CDR3 is made up of 15 amino acids. This chain's CDR3 is CASSQVLAGTYEQYF. CDR3 bases: TGCGCCAGCAGCCAAGTACTAGCGGGTACCTACGAGCAGTACTTC.

This clonotype was seen more than once but under ten times. The genes are TRBV20-1 and TRBJ1-5; perhaps TRBD1 as D (5 bases). The V gene's germline CDR1 is DFQATT and CDR2 SNEGSKA (reference sequence). The length of the CDR3 is 15 residues. The V gene lost 2 bases and the J gene lost 2 bases, with 13 bases spanning the gap. CDR3 in DNA: TGCAGTGCTAGACGGTTTGCGGGGGGCAATCAGCCCCAGCATTTT. It yields the protein CSARRFAGGNQPQHF.

The rearrangement joins TRBV3-1 to TRBJ2-1; D remains ambiguous. The J call may be in error: the DNA end matches TRBJ2-7 better. The CDR3 extends over 13 amino acids. The germline V gene encodes CDR1 LGHDT and CDR2 YNNKEL (reference sequence). The CDR3 nucleotides are TGTGCCAGCAGCCAAGCACTTTACAATGAGCAGTACTTC. This gives the protein CASSQALYNEQYF.

The chain couples TRBV9 to TRBJ2-3, with no clear D. Germline V gene data show CDR1 as SGDLS and CDR2 as YYNGEE. V was pared by 7 bases and J by 2 bases, with 5 bases between. This CDR3 comprises 11 residues. CDR3 nucleotides: TGTGCCAGCGGGCCCACAGATACGCAGTATTTT. It encodes CASGPTDTQYF.

CDR3 amino acids: CASSPATGSYEQYF. CDR3 sequence (DNA): TGTGCCAGCTCACCGGCGACAGGGAGCTACGAGCAGTACTTC. The rearrangement uses TRBV18 and TRBJ2-7; 7 bases are a match to TRBD1. This CDR3 spans 14 amino acids. Germline assignment: CDR1 KGHSH and CDR2 LQKENI. J was trimmed by 3 bases and V by 3 bases; bases with no gene match: 5. Supplemented by reference TRBV18 and TRBJ2-7, the full variable domain reads NAGVMQNPRHLVRRRGQEARLRCSPMKGHSHVYWYRQLPEEGLKFMVYLQKENIIDESGMPKERFSAEFPKEGPSILRIQQVVRGDSAAYFCASSPATGSYEQYFGPGTRLTVT.

This clonotype was seen more than once but under ten times. The V gene is TRBV6-5, the J gene TRBJ1-1, with no clear D. This CDR3 has 11 amino acids. The germline gives CDR1 MNHEY, CDR2 SVGAGI. Trimming left V 2 bases short and J 8 bases short, with 6 bases between. CDR3 nucleotides: TGTGCCAGCAGTTACGGGGTGGAAGCTTTCTTT. It translates to CASSYGVEAFF.

This rearrangement joins TRBV7-9 to TRBJ2-1; a weak D match, TRBD2 (6 bases). The CDR3 is 16 amino acids. CDR1 is SEHNR, CDR2 FQNEAQ, per germline (reference sequence). Trimming shortened V by 1 base and J by 2 bases, and 12 bases separated the two germline ends. CDR3 in DNA: TGTGCCAGCAGCTTAGGGAGGGCTCAACCCTACAATGAGCAGTTCTTC. Its translation is CASSLGRAQPYNEQFF.

This clonotype has just a few counts. The V gene is TRBV4-3, the J gene TRBJ2-1, with 10 bases lining up with TRBD2. This CDR3 has 15 amino acids. CDR1 is LGHNA and CDR2 is YSLEER in the germline V gene. The junction had 4 bases not matched to a gene; V was cut back by 0 bases and J by 8 bases. CDR3 sequence: CASSQEAGGFDEQFF. CDR3 bases: TGCGCCAGCAGCCAAGAAGCGGGAGGGTTCGATGAGCAGTTCTTC.

The genes are TRBV20-1 and TRBJ2-3; no firm D call. CDR1 is DFQATT and CDR2 is SNEGSKA in the germline V gene (reference sequence). The CDR3 has 13 residues. Trimming stripped 2 bases from V and 5 bases from J, with 11 bases between. CDR3 protein: CSARSLGGDTQYF. The CDR3 bases are TGCAGTGCTAGATCGTTAGGTGGAGATACGCAGTATTTT.